This T cell receptor beta chain was captured by sequencing in a study of T-cell reconstitution after alpha-beta-depleted transplantation in children. This clonotype was detected many times. Unique molecular identifiers featured in how the TCRbeta library was prepared. TCRdb processed the PCR reads anew with MiXCR; each CDR3 protein has one entry. The sample has a few hundred thousand distinct CDR3 sequences; about 12% are singletons. V dropped 3 bases and J dropped 9; count of bases not matched to a gene: 11. Germline-derived CDR1 and CDR2 are SGDLS and YYNGEE. The CDR3 spans 15 residues. The specimen comprised PBMCs from the stem cell graft donor, sampled from the stem cell graft. The sequence was obtained from a human donor who donated a stem cell graft to a child with combined immunodeficiency. The J gene is TRBJ2-3, the V gene TRBV9; the match to TRBD2 covers 9 bases. The CDR3 nucleotides read TGTGCCAGCAGCGACGGCGGGGGGGCAGCGGAAACGCAGTATTTT. This encodes CASSDGGGAAETQYF.